Below, 6 T cell receptor beta chains from the same sample are listed, as sequenced in a study of blood T cell repertoires in COVID-19. Repertoires were generated with immunoSEQ multiplex PCR, while TCRdb's copy carries only in-frame clones and drops some. The sample records under 200,000 clones, more than 75% being singletons. Source material: peripheral blood. These receptors were obtained from a woman older than 75 with acute or convalescent COVID-19.

V and J are TRBV3-1 (or the pseudogene TRBV3-2) and TRBJ2-5; 10 bases map to TRBD1. V shed 4 bases and J 4 bases; nucleotides not matched to a gene: 6. The CDR3 runs to 15 residues. CDR1 is LGHDT and CDR2 is YNNKEL in the germline V gene (reference sequence). Here the CDR3 reads CASSPRGTGVETQYF. The CDR3 nucleotides are TGTGCCAGCAGCCCCCGAGGGACAGGGGTAGAGACCCAGTACTTC.

This chain links TRBV11-3 with TRBJ2-3, with TRBD2 matching 8 bases. Germline values: CDR1 SGHNT, CDR2 YENEEA. With V trimmed by 4 bases and J by 1 base, 4 bases remained unmatched. The CDR3 sequence is 15 residues long. The CDR3 protein is CASSYGRAGTDTQYF. Here the CDR3 DNA reads TGTGCCAGCAGCTACGGGAGGGCGGGCACAGATACGCAGTATTTT.

The chain is built from TRBV7-3 and TRBJ2-3, with 9 nucleotides matching TRBD2. There are 16 residues in the CDR3. V lost 3 bases and J lost 3; bases outside the gene matches: 7. Per germline, CDR1 SGHTA and CDR2 FQGTGA. This CDR3 is CASSLLAGTFTDTQYF. The CDR3 DNA reads TGTGCCAGCAGCTTGCTAGCGGGAACCTTTACAGATACGCAGTATTTT.

In DNA form, the CDR3 reads TGTGCCAGCAGTGAAGAAGGGACAGGGGCCCACTCTGGGGCCAACGTCCTGACTTTC. Translated: CASSEEGTGAHSGANVLTF. The J gene is TRBJ2-6, the V gene TRBV6-1; 10 bases agree with TRBD1. CDR3 size: 19 residues. V lost 1 base, J lost 0 bases, and 6 bases stayed unmatched. CDR1 is MNHNS, CDR2 SASEGT, per germline.

The J gene is TRBJ2-1, the V gene TRBV21-1; the table's D call, TRBD2, was not checked against the DNA. TRBV21-1 is termed a pseudogene. This CDR3 contains 15 residues. DNA for the CDR3: TGTGCCAGCAGCAGGGCGCGGGAATCCTACAATGAGCAGTTCTTC. The encoded protein is CASSRARESYNEQFF.

As for this clone: Other nucleotide sequences from this sample produce the same CDR3. This rearrangement joins TRBV5-1 to TRBJ2-2, with D possibly TRBD2 on 6 matching bases. The CDR3 runs 15 residues. CDR1 and CDR2 (germline): SGHRS, YFSETQ. V lost 0 bases and J lost 2, with 8 bases in between. The CDR3 coding sequence is TGCGCCAGCAGCTTGGCGGGGGTTAACACCGGGGAGCTGTTTTTT. This codes for CASSLAGVNTGELFF.